These 13 T cell receptor beta chains originate from one sample sequenced in a study of T cell responses to AZD1222 COVID-19 vaccine. Clones were sequenced by immunoSEQ multiplex PCR, and TCRdb holds only the in-frame ones, with some missing. Of 150,000 or so clones listed, 80% to 95% are singletons. The sample in question was peripheral blood, obtained on day 0 of AZD1222 vaccination. These receptors were taken from an adult in good health.

The V call is TRBV4-2, the J call TRBJ1-6; perhaps TRBD1 as D (5 bases). Looked up from germline, CDR1 is LGHNA and CDR2 is YNFKEQ. The CDR3 sequence is 15 residues long. V was cut by 1 base and J by 9 bases, with 13 bases left in between. The CDR3 DNA is TGTGCCAGCAGCCAAGCCCAAGCCCAGGGTTCACCCCTCCACTTT. Translating gives CASSQAQAQGSPLHF.

J is TRBJ1-1 and V is TRBV28; weak D call: TRBD1 (6 bases). The CDR3 has 13 amino acids. Germline V lookup: CDR1 MDHEN, CDR2 SYDVKM. V was shortened by 6 bases and J by 5 bases, with 13 bases between the two germline ends. The CDR3 protein is CASSGGGRTEAFF. CDR3 sequence (DNA): TGTGCCAGCAGCGGGGGGGGCCGGACTGAAGCTTTCTTT.

The V and J genes are TRBV5-1 and TRBJ1-2, with 8 bases lining up with TRBD1. Germline CDR1 is SGHRS and CDR2 is YFSETQ. The V gene end was trimmed by 3 bases and the J gene end by 4 bases; junction bases not matched to a gene: 8. This CDR3 has 15 amino acids. The CDR3 nucleotides are TGCGCCAGCAGCTCCTCTACGGGGACAGGCTATGGCTACACCTTC. Protein: CASSSSTGTGYGYTF.

This chain joins TRBV19 and TRBJ1-1; D ambiguous. The CDR3 is made up of 14 amino acids. Looked up from germline, CDR1 is LNHDA and CDR2 is SQIVND (reference sequence). The V gene lost 5 bases and the J gene lost 2 bases, with 12 bases spanning the gap. The CDR3 DNA is TGTGCCAGTAGTGGTGGGTATTCCAACACTGAAGCTTTCTTT. This codes for CASSGGYSNTEAFF.

This rearrangement joins TRBV4-2 to TRBJ2-2; perhaps TRBD2 as D (6 bases). The CDR3 extends over 17 amino acids. V shed 0 bases and J shed 5 bases, with 16 bases lying between them. The germline V gene has CDR1 LGHNA and CDR2 YNFKEQ. In nucleotides, the CDR3 is TGTGCCAGCAGCCAAGATCGTGGGCGTGGGGGGACCGGGGAGCTGTTTTTT. This translates into CASSQDRGRGGTGELFF.

This clone has only a few counts. V gene TRBV15 combines with J gene TRBJ1-3; D not resolved. This CDR3 spans 13 amino acids. CDR1 is LNHNV, CDR2 YYDKDF, per germline (reference sequence). With 0 bases removed from V and 4 bases from J, the gap between germline ends came to 4 bases. In DNA form, the CDR3 reads TGTGCCACCAGCAGAGATTCCGGAAACACCATATATTTT. Its protein product is CATSRDSGNTIYF.

The gene calls are TRBV6-1 and TRBJ2-1; TRBD1 agrees at 9 bases. Germline CDR1 and CDR2: MNHNS and SASEGT. Unmatched junction bases numbered 5, after V lost 1 base and J lost 4 bases. The CDR3 extends over 16 amino acids. The CDR3 sequence: CASSEVLQGAYNEQFF. In DNA form, the CDR3 reads TGTGCCAGCAGTGAAGTTTTACAGGGGGCATACAATGAGCAGTTCTTC.

This clone was counted between two and nine times. The V call is TRBV6-5, the J call TRBJ2-7; the D gene is possibly TRBD1 (6 bases). Trimming left V 4 bases short and J 3 bases short, with 16 bases between. The CDR3 loop spans 15 amino acids. CDR1 is MNHEY and CDR2 is SVGAGI in the germline V gene. The CDR3 here is CASSSGDRRGYEQYF. CDR3 DNA: TGTGCCAGCAGTTCCGGCGACAGGCGAGGCTACGAGCAGTACTTC.

This sequence joins TRBV5-5 and TRBJ1-1; 10 bases line up with TRBD1. The CDR3 is 18 amino acids. V was clipped by 0 bases and J by 0 bases; unmatched bases: 8. Germline V gene lookup returns CDR1 SGHKS and CDR2 YYEKEE (reference sequence). DNA for the CDR3: TGTGCCAGCAGCTTGGAGGGACAGGGGCCTTACATGAACACTGAAGCTTTCTTT. Translation gives CASSLEGQGPYMNTEAFF.

V and J are TRBV29-1 and TRBJ2-4; 16 positions agree with TRBD2. Germline CDR1 and CDR2: SQVTM and ANQGSEA. CDR3 length: 18 residues. Trimming at V came to 3 bases and at J to 3 bases, leaving 8 bases not matched to a gene. The chain's CDR3 is CSVEGTSGRAEGKNIQYF. The CDR3 coding sequence is TGCAGCGTTGAGGGGACTAGCGGGAGGGCCGAGGGCAAAAACATTCAGTACTTC.

The chain is built from TRBV24-1 and TRBJ2-1; 8 nucleotides align to TRBD2. Germline-derived CDR1 and CDR2 are KGHDR and SFDVKD. This CDR3 spans 17 amino acids. V was pared by 1 base and J by 1 base, with 5 bases of the junction left unmatched. The CDR3, as DNA: TGTGCCACCAGTGATTTCCTAAGCGGGGGTTCCTACAATGAGCAGTTCTTC. This codes for CATSDFLSGGSYNEQFF.

The rearrangement joins TRBV18 to TRBJ1-5; D might be TRBD1 (5 bases). The CDR3 sequence is 17 residues long. CDR1 and CDR2 from the germline V gene are KGHSH and LQKENI. V dropped 4 bases and J dropped 2 bases, with 18 bases sitting between them. The CDR3 region has the DNA TGTGCCAGCTCACGCCAACAGCGGGGCACGGGCAATCAGCCCCAGCATTTT. Translated: CASSRQQRGTGNQPQHF.

The J gene is TRBJ2-3, the V gene TRBV2, with a tentative D call TRBD1 (5 bases). The germline V and J ends were trimmed by 2 bases and 2 bases, with 8 bases remaining between them. The CDR3 is 14 amino acids. CDR1 SNHLY and CDR2 FYNNEI come from the germline V gene. The CDR3 spells CASSEQGYTDTQYF. The CDR3 nucleotides are TGTGCCAGCAGTGAACAGGGCTACACAGATACGCAGTATTTT. Complete variable domain (other parts from reference TRBV2 and TRBJ2-3): EPEVTQTPSHQVTQMGQEVILRCVPISNHLYFYWYRQILGQKVEFLVSFYNNEISEKSEIFDDQFSVERPDGSNFTLKIRSTKLEDSAMYFCASSEQGYTDTQYFGPGTRLTVL.